This T cell receptor beta chain was sequenced in a study of shared clonotypes between healthy human individuals (dated by TCRdb to 2018 to 2021). In the study overall: Three men and two women, aged 18 to 49 years, made up the cohort. Per donor, leukapheresis produced somewhere between about 0.85 and 10 billion PBMCs. For each donor, CD4 naive and CD4 memory were each run on three plates, CD8 naive on two plates, and CD8 memory on one plate. To increase sequencing depth and limit assay-specific biases, different laboratories used diverse techniques to prepare libraries and sequence TCR repertoires. The study deeply sequenced blood TCR repertoires of five healthy adults to estimate repertoire size and the extent of clonotype sharing between individuals.

Paper-wide results and their limitations: Sampling was restricted to blood, and TCR repertoires in tissue are likely to differ from TCR repertoires in blood. Naive subsets generally had larger estimated clonotype richness than memory subsets did. Because the study included only a small number of donors, the genetic and exposure-history diversity represented was limited. Even with the large sequencing depth, rarefaction of the sorted-subset datasets indicated that sequencing was incomplete. Compared with non-shared clonotypes, clonotypes shared by all four sorted-subset donors had higher generation probabilities. When several donors were compared, the shared fraction of clonotypes was approximately 5% for naive CD4, roughly 3.3% for naive CD8, 2% to 2.5% for memory CD4, and 0.3% to 0.5% for memory CD8. Pairwise subsampling led to the expectation that sequencing depth would affect the degree of clonotype sharing among donors.

From a lookup of the germline V gene, CDR1 and CDR2 are SGHAT and FQNNGV. Between the V and J ends, shortened by 0 bases and 4 bases respectively, the junction contains 12 bases. From cysteine to phenylalanine, the CDR3 is 15 amino acids long. Only the CDR3 portion is preserved as DNA: 45 bases, with reading frame beginning at the first base. The donors were healthy, HIV-negative adults who had no recently reported acute infections or vaccinations. All donors were Caucasian adults living in Nashville, Tennessee, USA. CD4+ T cells were enriched through magnetic negative selection, after which naive cells were positively selected on CD45RA and the remaining negative fraction served as the memory subset. Blood was collected by leukapheresis, and PBMCs were isolated by Ficoll-Histopaque density gradient centrifugation and then cryopreserved in liquid nitrogen vapor phase. Analytical flow cytometry was used to check the purity and quantity of each magnetically sorted T cell population. Each sorted fraction had its genomic DNA isolated and then quantified by UV absorbance on a Nanodrop 2000c.

As to this clone: Its antigen is currently not known. No much larger clone exists at a distance of one base, and base qualities are not known.

TCR CDR3 regions were amplified from genomic DNA by multiplex PCR using the deep immunoSEQ assay. For each cell subset, the extracted genomic DNA was distributed evenly across all wells of several immunoSEQ 96-well plates, and each plate served as one replicate. For sorted subsets, 200 ng of genomic DNA, equivalent to tens of thousands of T cell genomes, went into each replicate PCR. Purified libraries were measured with a Qubit 3.0 fluorometer, size-checked on a Bioanalyzer 2100, and measured again with the KAPA Library Quantification kit. A separate single-read 150-cycle Illumina NextSeq 550 flow cell was used to sequence each immunoSEQ 96-well plate. From the authors' description of their analysis: Because the immunoSEQ output included only junctional sequences and no quality scores, the filtering could not be the same as the filtering used for full-length reads. To assign V/J genes and CDR3, sequences were annotated using PyIR, a Python wrapper for IgBLAST v1.9, with IMGT germline references. Any read was removed if the V/J assignment was weak (E-value above 1e-6), the CDR3 was missing, or the read contained stop codons, out-of-frame junctions, or ambiguous translated residues. V3J clonotypes were defined as sequences sharing an identical inferred V gene, J gene, and CDR3 amino acid sequence. Percentage overlap between repertoires was calculated by dividing the number of shared unique clonotypes by the size of the smaller repertoire. Three approaches were used to assess repertoire richness: RTK rarefaction, the Chao1 estimator, and Recon v2.1 estimates of unobserved clonotypes. Generation probabilities for all TCRbeta clonotypes obtained by the gDNA method from a handful of donors were computed using OLGA. Not all clones reach the TCRdb copy of this immuneACCESS table, which keeps in-frame sequences only. Checked studies attribute under half of the gap to unresolved V genes and leave the rest unexplained. Clone size and the V and J calls come from that table; the DNA yielded D and trimming. For this sample the table gives 2 million to 2.5 million clones, of which around 90% were detected only once. 0.3% to 0.4% of the sample rests with the top ten.

The clonotype comes from a man aged 18 to 29 in good health. Some clones in this sample may be carry-over from other donors' samples. The source material was naive CD4+ T cells from PBMCs. Explained via the paper, the cell subset or site label denotes: CD45RA+ positively selected. The chain employs TRBV11-2 and TRBJ1-2, with the D gene too uncertain to name. The CDR3 is CASSLEYSVLYGYTF. The bases are TGTGCCAGCAGCTTAGAATATTCCGTCCTCTATGGCTACACCTTC. With all but the CDR3 taken from the reference TRBV11-2 and TRBJ1-2 genes, the full variable domain is: EAGVAQSPRYKIIEKRQSVAFWCNPISGHATLYWYQQILGQGPKLLIQFQNNGVVDDSQLPKDRFSAERLKGVDSTLKIQPAKLEDSAVYLCASSLEYSVLYGYTFGSGTRLTVV.